In this sample, the clone carrying this T cell receptor (beta chain) turned up many times. Its antigen is currently unknown. TCRdb redid the calling of the 5' RACE reads with MiXCR, one entry per CDR3 protein. The table lists 230,000 or so distinct CDR3 sequences, less than 7.5% of them singletons. This specimen comes from a study of T cells after yellow fever vaccination. Study information: Low-cell-number fractions were prepared with SMART-Seq v4 Ultra Low Input.

Broader study findings: Subsequent booster samples again held most clones from primary vaccination (less than 98% CD4, 88% CD8). Contaminating bulk clonotypes could be abundant in FACS-sorted repertoires. A secondary response was less intense yet reached its peak sooner, at day 5 versus 15.

Trimming cost V 2 bases and J 5 bases, with 7 bases left between them. Germline CDR1 is SGHRS and CDR2 is YFSETQ. The CDR3 has 12 residues. The sequence derives from a man aged 25-45 years who received the YFV17D yellow fever vaccine. The rearrangement joins TRBV5-1 to TRBJ2-5, with D unclear. The sequences come from CD4+ T cells sorted from PBMCs, collected on the day of the yellow fever booster vaccination. The CDR3: CASSLSRETQYF. The CDR3 coding sequence is TGCGCCAGCAGCTTATCCCGGGAGACCCAGTACTTC.